A selection of T cell receptor beta chains follows, all from one sample in a study of T cell repertoires in cytomegalovirus infection. TCRdb ran MiXCR on the reads and lists one entry per CDR3 protein. Of about 920,000 distinct CDR3 sequences listed, approximately 30% are singletons. Antigens of these TCRs are unknown. The sample in question was cultured CD8+ T cells from PBMCs, obtained from culture after CMV antigen stimulation. The receptors originated from a human donor in good health (CMV status not recorded). Some clones in this sample may be carry-over from other donors' samples. CDR3s include the opening cysteine and the closing phenylalanine or tryptophan. Fields, in order: V gene, D gene, clone size, J gene, CDR3 length, CDR3 protein, CDR3 DNA. A D gene is named only where the DNA matches it firmly. Clone size is not always given. Where it is, it says once, few, many or a class for expanded clones.

>TRBV10-3|NA|NA|TRBJ1-1|11
CAIRSSAQAFF
TGTGCCATCAGATCGTCCGCCCAAGCTTTCTTT
>TRBV7-6|NA|many|TRBJ1-1|14
CASSRRPYDTEAFF
TGTGCCAGCAGCCGGCGCCCTTATGACACTGAAGCTTTCTTT
>TRBV27|TRBD1|NA|TRBJ1-6|14
CASSFQGAYSPLHF
TGTGCCAGCAGTTTTCAGGGGGCCTACTCACCCCTCCACTTT
>TRBV7-9|NA|NA|TRBJ2-6|17
CASSRQVGGSGANVLTF
TGTGCCAGCAGTAGACAGGTTGGAGGCTCTGGGGCCAACGTCCTGACTTTC
>TRBV7-6|NA|few|TRBJ2-5|15
CASSLVWASQETQYF
TGTGCTAGCAGCTTAGTTTGGGCTTCCCAAGAGACCCAGTACTTC
>TRBV6-6|NA|NA|TRBJ1-6|13
CASSYDRNSPLHF
TGTGCCAGCAGTTACGATAGGAATTCACCCCTCCACTTT
>TRBV5-4|NA|NA|TRBJ1-1|14
CASSYRELYTEAFF
TGTGCCAGCAGCTACAGGGAGTTGTACACTGAAGCTTTCTTT
>TRBV2|NA|NA|TRBJ2-1|15
CASSERGQSYNEQFF
TGTGCCAGCAGTGAAAGAGGACAATCCTACAATGAGCAGTTCTTC
>TRBV27|NA|many|TRBJ1-4|18
CASSFRGGTEAWNEKLFF
TGTGCCAGCAGTTTTCGGGGGGGAACTGAGGCATGGAATGAAAAACTGTTTTTT
>TRBV3-1|NA|NA|TRBJ2-2|16
CASSYGDYPNTGELFF
TGTGCCAGCAGCTACGGCGACTACCCGAACACCGGGGAGCTGTTTTTT
>TRBV6-5|TRBD1|NA|TRBJ2-2|13
CASSTGAAGELFF
TGTGCCAGCAGTACAGGGGCGGCCGGGGAGCTGTTTTTT
>TRBV29-1|NA|NA|TRBJ2-2|13
CSVDFGATGELFF
TGCAGCGTTGACTTCGGGGCCACCGGGGAGCTGTTTTTT
>TRBV2|TRBD1|few|TRBJ1-2|16
CASRDRGPITNYGYTF
TGTGCCAGCAGGGACAGGGGGCCCATAACTAACTATGGCTACACCTTC
>TRBV2|NA|NA|TRBJ2-3|12
CASSAIPDTQYF
TGTGCCAGCAGTGCTATACCAGATACGCAGTATTTT
>TRBV19|NA|NA|TRBJ2-1|15
CASSKDTSSYNEQFF
TGTGCCAGTAGTAAGGACACTTCTTCCTACAATGAGCAGTTCTTC
>TRBV6-6|NA|NA|TRBJ1-4|16
CASSWDFGATNEKLFF
TGTGCCAGCAGTTGGGACTTTGGTGCAACTAATGAAAAACTGTTTTTT
>TRBV27|TRBD1|many|TRBJ1-1|16
CASSSGGGVMNTEAFF
TGTGCCAGCAGTTCAGGGGGTGGGGTCATGAACACTGAAGCTTTCTTT
>TRBV11-3|NA|NA|TRBJ1-3|16
CASSLILTGSGNTIYF
TGTGCCAGCAGCTTGATCCTCACGGGGTCTGGAAACACCATATATTTT
>TRBV7-2|NA|many|TRBJ1-5|13
CASSRGWNQPQHF
TGTGCCAGCAGCAGGGGATGGAATCAGCCCCAGCATTTT
>TRBV7-7|NA|NA|TRBJ2-7|13
CASSLEPFYEQYF
TGTGCTAGCAGCCTGGAGCCCTTCTACGAGCAGTACTTC
>TRBV6-5|NA|NA|TRBJ2-5|15
CASSLRGNYQETQYF
TGTGCCAGCAGTTTACGGGGTAATTACCAAGAGACCCAGTACTTC
>TRBV6-6|NA|many|TRBJ1-4|21
CASSYLAGNRLLDRANEKLFF
TGTGCCAGCAGTTATTTGGCGGGGAACAGGCTATTGGATCGGGCTAATGAAAAACTGTTTTTT
>TRBV7-4|TRBD1|NA|TRBJ1-2|15
CVSSLTGGKMRGYTF
TGTGTCAGCAGCTTAACAGGGGGCAAGATGCGAGGCTACACCTTC
>TRBV6-2/TRBV6-3|NA|few|TRBJ2-1|16
CASSYSEQKIYNEQFF
TGTGCCAGCAGCTACTCGGAACAGAAAATTTACAATGAGCAGTTCTTC
>TRBV7-9|NA|few|TRBJ2-7|14
CASSLPGQHYEQYF
TGTGCCAGCAGCTTGCCGGGACAACACTACGAGCAGTACTTC
>TRBV29-1|TRBD1|few|TRBJ1-2|13
CSVEQGADYGYTF
TGCAGCGTTGAGCAGGGGGCTGACTATGGCTACACCTTC
>TRBV27|NA|NA|TRBJ1-1|14
CASSFGLGATEAFF
TGTGCCAGCAGTTTCGGCTTGGGGGCGACTGAAGCTTTCTTT
>TRBV7-2|NA|many|TRBJ2-1|16
CASAMDPGRGAVEQFF
TGTGCCAGCGCTATGGACCCGGGTCGTGGTGCAGTTGAGCAGTTCTTC
>TRBV5-1|TRBD1|few|TRBJ1-1|15
CASSFRDRLNTEAFF
TGCGCCAGCAGCTTTCGGGACAGGTTGAACACTGAAGCTTTCTTT
>TRBV2|NA|few|TRBJ1-1|17
CASSFIGMDQGYTEAFF
TGTGCCAGCAGTTTTATTGGGATGGACCAGGGCTATACTGAAGCTTTCTTT
>TRBV7-9|NA|NA|TRBJ2-7|15
CASSSHLTPTFEQYF
TGTGCCAGCAGCTCCCACTTGACCCCTACCTTCGAGCAGTACTTC
>TRBV7-9|TRBD1|few|TRBJ1-5|16
CASSRTGGLDYQPQHF
TGTGCCAGCAGCCGGACAGGCGGCCTGGATTATCAGCCCCAGCATTTT
>TRBV6-4|TRBD1|few|TRBJ1-5|15
CASSKDRGLHQPQHF
TGTGCCAGCAGTAAGGACAGGGGGCTCCATCAGCCCCAGCATTTT
>TRBV6-2/TRBV6-3|NA|few|TRBJ2-7|17
CASSTYPGRSLSYEQYF
TGTGCCAGCAGTACTTATCCGGGACGCTCCCTTTCCTACGAGCAGTACTTC
>TRBV12-3/TRBV12-4|NA|few|TRBJ2-3|16
CASSFGGRVNTDTQYF
TGTGCCAGCAGTTTTGGTGGCAGAGTAAACACAGATACGCAGTATTTT
>TRBV27|NA|NA|TRBJ1-4|15
CASHRGGTTNEKLFF
TGTGCCAGTCACCGCGGGGGGACAACTAATGAAAAACTGTTTTTT
>TRBV7-6|TRBD2|few|TRBJ2-1|19
CASSRFHGKGTSGGNEQFF
TGTGCCAGCAGCCGCTTCCACGGGAAAGGGACTAGCGGGGGGAATGAGCAGTTCTTC